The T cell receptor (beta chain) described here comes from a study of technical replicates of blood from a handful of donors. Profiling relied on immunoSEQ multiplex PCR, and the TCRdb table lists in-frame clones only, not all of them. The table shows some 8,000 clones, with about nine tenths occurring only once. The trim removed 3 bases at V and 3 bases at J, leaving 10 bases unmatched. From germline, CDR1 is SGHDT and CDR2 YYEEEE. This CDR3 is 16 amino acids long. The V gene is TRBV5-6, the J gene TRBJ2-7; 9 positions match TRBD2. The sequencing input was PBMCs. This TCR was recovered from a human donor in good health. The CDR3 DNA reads TGTGCCAGCAGCTCAACTGGGGGACTAGCATTCTACGAGCAGTACTTC. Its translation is CASSSTGGLAFYEQYF.